In its sample, the clone carrying this T cell receptor beta chain was seen once. The method was immunoSEQ multiplex PCR; TCRdb's version includes in-frame clones alone and lacks a portion of them. The sample has some 99,000 clones; approximately 86% are singletons. The record originates from a study of blood T cell repertoires in COVID-19. Background on the study: PBMCs, B-cell-depleted T cells, or T cells provided the cDNA or gDNA that made up the material.

The CDR3 sequence is 16 residues long. V was pared by 0 bases and J by 1 base, with 5 bases of the junction left unmatched. Per the germline V gene, CDR1 is LGHDT and CDR2 is YNNKEL (reference sequence). This clonotype originated in a woman aged 60-75 years in a cohort sampled during active or convalescent COVID-19. Sequenced input: peripheral blood. This chain links TRBV3-1 (or the pseudogene TRBV3-2) with TRBJ2-7, with 8 bases matching TRBD1. The CDR3 protein is CASSQDIGTGSYEQYF. CDR3 sequence (DNA): TGTGCCAGCAGCCAAGATATCGGGACAGGATCCTACGAGCAGTACTTC.